The source of this T cell receptor beta chain is a study of breast tumors, draining lymph nodes, adjacent tissues. Breast cancer patients provided tissue from their axillary draining lymph nodes. The sample holds many counts of this clonotype. Germline CDR1 is KGHDR and CDR2 is SFDVKD. CDR3 size: 15 residues. The V end lost 5 bases, the J end lost 5 bases, and 15 bases lay between the germline ends. One entry per CDR3 protein results from TCRdb running MiXCR on the multiplex PCR reads. Of 270,000 or so distinct CDR3 sequences listed, 30% are singletons. The sequencing sample was made of axillary lymph node tissue. J is TRBJ2-1 and V is TRBV24-1, with D possibly being TRBD2 (5 bases). This clonotype was obtained from a female donor with breast cancer. Some clones in this sample may be carry-over from other donors' samples. The CDR3 DNA reads as TGTGCCACCAGTGCCGTTGAGGGCTACCACAATGAGCAGTTCTTC. It encodes CATSAVEGYHNEQFF.